This T cell receptor (delta chain) was identified in a study of γδ T cells in repeated Plasmodium falciparum infection. Study as a whole: Malian children with intense seasonal malaria exposure were compared with matched Australian children. Four controlled malaria infections with P. falciparum NF54 spanned about 600 days.

Bulk repertoires came from Vgamma9/Vdelta2+ or Vdelta2-negative gammadelta T cells flow-sorted from PBMC. As to this clone: This may stem from a read error, because a much larger clone lies one nucleotide away. The sample has other DNA sequences that encode this CDR3 too.

V dropped 4 bases and J dropped 1 base, with 31 bases sitting between them. The CDR3 totals 21 residues. CDR1 TSWWSYY and CDR2 QGS come from the germline V gene. Each sorted gammadelta sample had TRG and TRD chains sequenced. TCRdb reanalysed the multiplex PCR reads with CATT. The sample lists around 86,000 delta-chain clones, 1.4% occurring once. This clonotype originated in a pool of human donors (malaria-infected and uninfected, not separated). This rearrangement joins TRDV1 to TRDJ1; D is perhaps TRDD2 or TRDD3 (9 bases each). Sequenced sample: gamma-delta T cells from blood. The CDR3 region is CALGGLPTIKGWGIATDKLIF. CDR3 coding DNA: TGTGCTCTTGGGGGCCTTCCTACTATTAAGGGATGGGGGATAGCCACCGATAAACTCATCTTT.